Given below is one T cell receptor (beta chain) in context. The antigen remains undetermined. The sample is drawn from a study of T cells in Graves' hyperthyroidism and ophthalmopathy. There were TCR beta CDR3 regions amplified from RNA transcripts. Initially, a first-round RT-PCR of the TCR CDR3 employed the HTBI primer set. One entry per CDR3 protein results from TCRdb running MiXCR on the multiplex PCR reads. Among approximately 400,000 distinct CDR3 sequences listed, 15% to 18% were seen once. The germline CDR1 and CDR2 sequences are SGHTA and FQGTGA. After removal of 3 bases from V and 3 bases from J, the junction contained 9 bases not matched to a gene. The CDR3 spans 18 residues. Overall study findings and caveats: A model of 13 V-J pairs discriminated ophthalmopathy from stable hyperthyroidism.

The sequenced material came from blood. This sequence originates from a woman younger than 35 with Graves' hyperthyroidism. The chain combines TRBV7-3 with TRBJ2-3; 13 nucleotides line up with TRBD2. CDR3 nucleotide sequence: TGTGCCAGCAGCTTTTCGCACGGACTAGCGGGAGTTACAGATACGCAGTATTTT. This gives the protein CASSFSHGLAGVTDTQYF.